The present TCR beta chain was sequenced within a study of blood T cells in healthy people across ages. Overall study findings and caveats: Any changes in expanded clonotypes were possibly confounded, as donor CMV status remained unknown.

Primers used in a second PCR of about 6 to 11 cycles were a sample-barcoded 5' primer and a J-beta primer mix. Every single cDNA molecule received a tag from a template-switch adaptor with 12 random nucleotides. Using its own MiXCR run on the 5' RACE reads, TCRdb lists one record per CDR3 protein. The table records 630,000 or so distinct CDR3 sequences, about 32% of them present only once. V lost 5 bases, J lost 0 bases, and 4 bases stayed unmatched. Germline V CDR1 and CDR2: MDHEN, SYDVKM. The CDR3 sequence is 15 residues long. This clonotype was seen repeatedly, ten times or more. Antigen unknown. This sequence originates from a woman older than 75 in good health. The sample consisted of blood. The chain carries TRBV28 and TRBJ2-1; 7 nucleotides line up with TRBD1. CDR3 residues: CASSKGQISYNEQFF. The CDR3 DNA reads TGTGCCAGCAGTAAGGGACAGATCTCCTACAATGAGCAGTTCTTC.